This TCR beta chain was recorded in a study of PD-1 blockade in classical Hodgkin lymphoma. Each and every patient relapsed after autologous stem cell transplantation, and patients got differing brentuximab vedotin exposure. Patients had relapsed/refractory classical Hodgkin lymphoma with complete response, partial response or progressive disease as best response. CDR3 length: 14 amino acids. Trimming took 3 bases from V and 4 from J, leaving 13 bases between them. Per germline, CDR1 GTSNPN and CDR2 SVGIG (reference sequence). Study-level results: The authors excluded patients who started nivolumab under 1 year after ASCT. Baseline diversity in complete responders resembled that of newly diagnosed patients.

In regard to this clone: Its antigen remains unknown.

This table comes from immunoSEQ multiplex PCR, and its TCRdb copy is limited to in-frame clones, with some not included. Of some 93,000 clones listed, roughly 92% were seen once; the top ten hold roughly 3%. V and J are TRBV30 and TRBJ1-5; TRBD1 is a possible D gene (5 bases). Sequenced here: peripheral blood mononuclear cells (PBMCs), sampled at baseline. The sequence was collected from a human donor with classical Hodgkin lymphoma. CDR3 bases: TGTGCCTGGAGGGGGATGACAGAGAATCAGCCCCAGCATTTT. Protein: CAWRGMTENQPQHF. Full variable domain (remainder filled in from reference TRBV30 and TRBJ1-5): SQTIHQWPATLVQPVGSPLSLECTVEGTSNPNLYWYRQAAGRGLQLLFYSVGIGQISSEVPQNLSASRPQDRQFILSSKKLLLSDSGFYLCAWRGMTENQPQHFGDGTRLSIL.